Presented here are 25 T cell receptor beta chains from one specimen sequenced in a study of blood T cell repertoires in COVID-19. Generated by immunoSEQ multiplex PCR, the TCRdb table keeps only in-frame clones and is missing some. The top ten hold about 0.72% of the sample, which has about 210,000 clones, 70% to 90% seen once. Sequenced sample: peripheral blood. The source is a woman in her 70s with acute or convalescent COVID-19.

The chain carries TRBV19 and TRBJ1-5; D might be TRBD1 (6 bases). V shed 5 bases and J shed 4 bases, with 15 bases lying between them. This CDR3 comprises 15 residues. CDR1 and CDR2 (germline): LNHDA, SQIVND (reference sequence). The CDR3 spells CASSRTDGMNQPQHF. CDR3 in DNA: TGTGCCAGTAGTCGGACAGATGGAATGAATCAGCCCCAGCATTTT.

The chain couples TRBV11-2 to TRBJ2-1; D is perhaps TRBD1 (6 bases). V shed 4 bases and J shed 7 bases, with 11 bases lying between them. The CDR3 is made up of 13 amino acids. Germline CDR1 and CDR2: SGHAT and FQNNGV. The CDR3 region is CASSSWTDNEQFF. Written as DNA, the CDR3 is TGTGCCAGCAGCTCGTGGACAGATAATGAGCAGTTCTTC.

The gene calls are TRBV5-6 and TRBJ1-2; 8 nucleotides match TRBD1. Germline V gene sequence: CDR1 SGHDT, CDR2 YYEEEE. The CDR3 extends over 14 amino acids. V gave up 3 bases and J gave up 6 bases; unmatched junction bases: 7. CDR3 sequence (DNA): TGTGCCAGCAGCTGGCAGGGGGCGTCAGATGGCTACACCTTC. Translation: CASSWQGASDGYTF.

The V gene is TRBV6-6, the J gene TRBJ2-7; 8 bases line up with TRBD2. Germline assignment: CDR1 MNHNY and CDR2 SVGAGI (reference sequence). V shed 3 bases and J 3 bases; nucleotides not matched to a gene: 1. This CDR3 comprises 13 residues. CDR3 nucleotides: TGTGCCAGCAGTTATAGCGGGGACTACGAGCAGTACTTC. Translation: CASSYSGDYEQYF.

This chain joins TRBV7-8 and TRBJ1-2, with a weak D call TRBD1 (6 bases). Germline CDR1 reads SGHVS; CDR2 reads FQNEAQ. V was pared by 5 bases and J by 4 bases, with 11 bases between. This CDR3 has 13 amino acids. In DNA, the CDR3 is TGTGCCAGCAGCCTCAGGGGCCCCTATGGCTACACCTTC. Amino acids: CASSLRGPYGYTF.

This sequence joins TRBV13 and TRBJ2-7; TRBD2 agrees at 14 bases. Germline V gene data show CDR1 as PRHDT and CDR2 as FYEKMQ (reference sequence). The CDR3 sequence is 16 residues long. Germline trimming cut 4 bases from V and 3 bases from J; bases unmatched to any gene: 5. CDR3 nucleotides: TGTGCCAGCAGCTCCCGACTAGCGGGGGGGAGCTACGAGCAGTACTTC. Its translation is CASSSRLAGGSYEQYF. The full variable domain, its missing parts supplied by reference TRBV13 and TRBJ2-7, is AAGVIQSPRHLIKEKRETATLKCYPIPRHDTVYWYQQGPGQDPQFLISFYEKMQSDKGSIPDRFSAQQFSDYHSELNMSSLELGDSALYFCASSSRLAGGSYEQYFGPGTRLTVT.

J is TRBJ1-5 and V is TRBV6-2 or TRBV6-3; D is possibly TRBD1 (5 bases). Trimming left V 5 bases short and J 11 bases short, with 22 bases between. Germline V gene sequence: CDR1 MNHEY, CDR2 SVGEGT. The CDR3 is 15 residues long. The CDR3 nucleotides read TGTGCCAGCAGTGTCCCGGGACGGGGGGTTTGGGCCCAGCATTTT. Protein: CASSVPGRGVWAQHF.

The chain has TRBV12-5 and TRBJ2-7; D gene uncertain. The germline CDR1 and CDR2 sequences are LGHNT and FRNRAP. The length of the CDR3 is 12 residues. Trimming removed 7 bases at V and 2 bases at J, with 9 bases between. The CDR3 sequence: CASVNAAYEQYF. As DNA, the CDR3 is TGTGCTAGTGTCAATGCAGCCTACGAGCAGTACTTC.

The chain joins TRBV15 to TRBJ2-3, with D possibly matching TRBD2 (5 bases). This CDR3 region has 17 residues. Trimming stripped 0 bases from V and 3 bases from J, with 16 bases between. Germline CDR1 is LNHNV and CDR2 is YYDKDF (reference sequence). CDR3 amino acids: CATSRDERRRRTDTQYF. CDR3 nucleotides: TGTGCCACCAGCAGAGATGAGCGCCGAAGGAGGACAGATACGCAGTATTTT.

In this sample, this clone turned up a few times. This rearrangement joins TRBV6-5 to TRBJ1-3, with TRBD1 matching 10 bases. V gave up 4 bases and J gave up 3 bases; unmatched junction bases: 3. Germline CDR1 reads MNHEY; CDR2 reads SVGAGI. This CDR3 contains 15 residues. This CDR3 reads CASSSGQGDGNTIYF. Written as DNA, the CDR3 is TGTGCCAGCAGTTCCGGACAGGGGGATGGAAACACCATATATTTT.

The rearrangement uses TRBV3-1 (or the pseudogene TRBV3-2) and TRBJ1-6, with a weak D call TRBD1 (5 bases). V lost 6 bases and J lost 7, with 13 bases in between. From germline, CDR1 is LGHDT and CDR2 YNNKEL (reference sequence). This CDR3 is built from 14 residues. The CDR3 DNA is TGTGCCAGCAGGCGGGAGAAGGGGAATTCACCCCTCCACTTT. It is translated as CASRREKGNSPLHF.

The genes are TRBV2 and TRBJ1-4; TRBD1 agrees at 8 bases. Germline V CDR1 and CDR2: SNHLY, FYNNEI. After removal of 7 bases from V and 2 bases from J, the junction contained 6 bases not matched to a gene. The CDR3 length is 15 residues. CDR3 sequence reads: CASMGRGLTNEKLFF. The DNA of the CDR3 is TGTGCCAGCATGGGCAGGGGGCTCACTAATGAAAAACTGTTTTTT.

The chain carries TRBV6-5 and TRBJ2-5; 8 nucleotides match TRBD2. In germline, CDR1 is MNHEY, CDR2 SVGAGI. The CDR3 loop spans 14 amino acids. With V trimmed by 8 bases and J by 5 bases, 10 bases remained unmatched. CDR3 in amino acids: CASFYGGAGETQYF. The CDR3 DNA reads TGTGCCAGCTTCTACGGGGGGGCCGGCGAGACCCAGTACTTC.

CDR3 loop: CASSKDPGNTEAFF. In DNA, the CDR3 is TGTGCCAGCAGCAAAGATCCGGGGAACACTGAAGCTTTCTTT. J is TRBJ1-1 and V is TRBV7-3; D not certain. Germline V gene lookup returns CDR1 SGHTA and CDR2 FQGTGA. V dropped 5 bases and J dropped 1 base, with 11 bases sitting between them. The CDR3 sequence is 14 residues long. Drawing the rest from reference TRBV7-3 and TRBJ1-1, the complete variable domain is GAGVSQTPSNKVTEKGKYVELRCDPISGHTALYWYRQSLGQGPEFLIYFQGTGAADDSGLPNDRFFAVRPEGSVSTLKIQRTERGDSAVYLCASSKDPGNTEAFFGQGTRLTVV.

V is TRBV27 and J is TRBJ1-2; TRBD1 agrees at 7 bases. The CDR3 length is 13 residues. J lost 3 bases, V lost 6 bases, and 4 bases had no gene match. CDR1 MNHEY and CDR2 SMNVEV come from the germline V gene (reference sequence). CDR3: CASSFQGDYGYTF. The CDR3 nucleotides are TGTGCCAGCAGCTTCCAGGGGGACTATGGCTACACCTTC.

CDR3 nucleotides: TGTGCCAGCAGCAGGACTAGCGGGAGGGAGACCCAGTACTTC. Protein product: CASSRTSGRETQYF. The chain is built from TRBV9 and TRBJ2-5; TRBD2 matches at 14 bases. Germline V gene data show CDR1 as SGDLS and CDR2 as YYNGEE. With 4 bases clipped from V and 5 bases from J, the junction kept 1 base outside the gene matches. This CDR3 spans 14 amino acids.

This chain joins TRBV27 and TRBJ2-7, with TRBD2 identical over 7 bases. CDR3 length equals 18 residues. Germline loops: CDR1 MNHEY, CDR2 SMNVEV (reference sequence). Trimming cost V 0 bases and J 2 bases; bases outside gene matches: 13. The CDR3 loop reads CASSLSPVEAGVAYEQYF. For the CDR3, the DNA is TGTGCCAGCAGTTTATCGCCCGTCGAGGCGGGAGTAGCCTACGAGCAGTACTTC.

The chain is built from TRBV7-9 and TRBJ1-5; 7 positions match TRBD1. J lost 7 bases, V lost 3 bases, and 9 bases had no gene match. The V gene's germline CDR1 is SEHNR and CDR2 FQNEAQ (reference sequence). The CDR3 spans 15 residues. The CDR3 sequence is CASSFDRAPKQPQHF. The CDR3 nucleotides are TGTGCCAGCAGCTTCGACAGGGCCCCGAAGCAGCCCCAGCATTTT.

The rearrangement joins TRBV23-1 to TRBJ2-7; D remains ambiguous. Being an ORF, TRBV23-1 has a function that is uncertain. CDR3 length: 11 amino acids. V was pared by 10 bases and J by 4 bases, with 11 bases between. CDR3 in amino acids: CATSRKYEQYF. The CDR3 coding sequence is TGCGCCACATCCAGGAAATACGAGCAGTACTTC.

The V gene is TRBV19, the J gene TRBJ2-1; 9 bases fit TRBD2. This CDR3 comprises 15 residues. The V gene's germline CDR1 is LNHDA and CDR2 SQIVND (reference sequence). J was trimmed by 9 bases and V by 5 bases; bases with no gene match: 11. The CDR3 DNA is TGTGCCAGTAGTCCTCCAGCGGGAGGAGTGGGTGAGCAGTTCTTC. This encodes CASSPPAGGVGEQFF.

This clone has a handful of counts. The chain has TRBV6-2 or TRBV6-3 and TRBJ2-7; 12 bases match TRBD2. With V trimmed by 4 bases and J by 4 bases, 8 bases remained unmatched. There are 16 residues in the CDR3. Germline CDR1 MNHEY, CDR2 SVGEGT. The CDR3 reads CASSSLTTSGSYEQYF. CDR3 nucleotide sequence: TGTGCCAGCAGTTCATTGACGACTAGCGGGAGTTACGAGCAGTACTTC.

This clone appeared once. This sequence joins TRBV5-4 and TRBJ2-7; D may be TRBD1 (6 bases). The CDR3 extends over 14 amino acids. CDR1 and CDR2 (germline): SGHNT, YYREEE (reference sequence). Trimming removed 4 bases from V and 2 bases from J, with 13 bases in between. The CDR3 here is CASSPDSRAYEQYF. In nucleotides, the CDR3 is TGTGCCAGCAGCCCGGACAGCCGGGCCTACGAGCAGTACTTC.

V and J are TRBV2 and TRBJ1-5; D is unclear. The CDR3 has 13 amino acids. V gave up 6 bases and J gave up 0 bases, with 6 bases separating them. Germline assignment: CDR1 SNHLY and CDR2 FYNNEI. The CDR3 coding sequence is TGTGCCAGCAGAGCAGGTAGCAATCAGCCCCAGCATTTT. It encodes CASRAGSNQPQHF. Drawing the rest from reference TRBV2 and TRBJ1-5, the complete variable domain is EPEVTQTPSHQVTQMGQEVILRCVPISNHLYFYWYRQILGQKVEFLVSFYNNEISEKSEIFDDQFSVERPDGSNFTLKIRSTKLEDSAMYFCASRAGSNQPQHFGDGTRLSIL.

The chain joins TRBV6-6 to TRBJ2-1; 12 positions match TRBD2. V shed 4 bases and J 4 bases; nucleotides not matched to a gene: 2. CDR3 length: 15 residues. Looked up from germline, CDR1 is MNHNY and CDR2 is SVGAGI (reference sequence). CDR3 nucleotide sequence: TGTGCCAGCAGTTTGACTAGCGGGAGTTACAATGAGCAGTTCTTC. It codes for CASSLTSGSYNEQFF.

The chain links TRBV6-2 or TRBV6-3 to TRBJ1-1; D may be TRBD1 (6 bases). With 5 bases removed from V and 3 bases from J, the gap between germline ends came to 10 bases. CDR1 is MNHEY and CDR2 is SVGEGT in the germline V gene. The CDR3 covers 13 residues. For the CDR3, the DNA is TGTGCCAGCAGTGAGGACAGCTACACTGAAGCTTTCTTT. Amino acid sequence: CASSEDSYTEAFF.